The 3 T cell receptor beta chains reported below all come from one sample, sequenced in a study of T-cell reconstitution after alpha-beta-depleted transplantation in children. Preparation of the TCRbeta library was carried out with unique molecular identifiers. TCRdb reprocessed the PCR reads via MiXCR and lists one record per CDR3 protein. The sample has under 300,000 distinct CDR3 sequences, under 14% seen once. This sample comprised peripheral blood, obtained 180 days after TCRalphabeta/CD19-depleted stem cell transplant. These receptors came from a male patient between 2 and 15 years old who had a stem cell transplant for chronic granulomatous disease, so the T cells may come from the graft donor.

This clonotype was detected ten times or more. This chain uses TRBV20-1 with TRBJ2-1; the D gene could be TRBD1 or TRBD2 (5 bases each). CDR1 and CDR2 from the germline V gene are DFQATT and SNEGSKA (reference sequence). CDR3 size: 14 residues. Trimming shortened V by 6 bases and J by 5 bases, and 17 bases separated the two germline ends. The CDR3 DNA follows: TGCAGTGCAGAGGACCCGGGACCTCACAATGAGCAGTTCTTC. Its protein is CSAEDPGPHNEQFF.

This chain joins TRBV19 and TRBJ1-5; D call uncertain. This CDR3 spans 16 amino acids. The V and J ends lost 3 bases and 2 bases respectively, with 14 bases between them. Germline V gene sequence: CDR1 LNHDA, CDR2 SQIVND (reference sequence). The CDR3 DNA reads as TGTGCCAGTAGTATTCGGTCCCGGGGTGGCAATCAGCCCCAGCATTTT. Amino acid sequence: CASSIRSRGGNQPQHF.

This clonotype has just a few counts. The chain carries TRBV20-1 and TRBJ2-5; 8 positions match TRBD2. J gave up 6 bases and V 4 bases, and 7 bases lay outside the gene matches. Per germline, CDR1 DFQATT and CDR2 SNEGSKA (reference sequence). The CDR3 is 13 amino acids. The CDR3 region has the DNA TGCAGTGCTAATATAGCGGGGCTCAAGACCCAGTACTTC. Translated: CSANIAGLKTQYF.